The rows below give T cell receptor beta chains drawn from one sample of a study of monozygotic twins with inflammatory bowel disease. TCRdb re-called the 5' RACE reads and catalogs CDR3 proteins one per entry, DNA excluded. The table lists approximately 330,000 distinct CDR3 sequences, with over 2% in the top ten. Source material: blood. The receptors shown here come from a human donor with ulcerative colitis or Crohn's disease, or a healthy co-twin of an affected twin (not recorded which). Each CDR3 is given with its conserved first and last residue. The order of the fields is V gene, J gene, CDR3 protein.

>TRBV6-2/TRBV6-3|TRBJ2-1
CASSYWERGNEQFF
>TRBV28|TRBJ2-2
CALGGFNTGELFF
>TRBV19|TRBJ2-1
CASSITGGTYNEQFF
>TRBV12-3/TRBV12-4|TRBJ2-1
CASSPGTGYSYNEQFF
>TRBV5-1|TRBJ2-7
CASSLEGGEAYEQYF
>TRBV5-1|TRBJ2-1
CASSLGGGAQDEQFF
>TRBV6-2/TRBV6-3|TRBJ1-5
CASAPLWTGGLGNQPQHF
>TRBV7-9|TRBJ2-7
CATTSQLEGYEQYF
>TRBV24-1|TRBJ2-1
CATSGRTSYNEQFF
>TRBV11-2|TRBJ1-1
CASSFPRTGDNLNTEAFF
>TRBV19|TRBJ2-2
CASSIRGGATGELFF
>TRBV5-1|TRBJ2-1
CASSWNRDAYNEQFF
>TRBV5-1|TRBJ2-5
CASSLPPETQYF
>TRBV6-5|TRBJ2-1
CASSYSSSLAGSYNEQFF
>TRBV4-1|TRBJ1-2
CASSHGGARGPHGYTF
>TRBV7-8|TRBJ2-3
CASSLPRTSGRTDTQYF
>TRBV20-1|TRBJ2-7
CSSSQGAGSYEQYF
>TRBV6-1|TRBJ1-2
CASTEDSYYGYTF
>TRBV7-2|TRBJ2-3
CASSLPGLEWGQYF
>TRBV5-4|TRBJ2-5
CASRAGGTETQYF
>TRBV12-3/TRBV12-4|TRBJ1-3
CASTTAEWGSGNTIYF
>TRBV10-3|TRBJ1-2
CAISEGKQGNSYGYTF
>TRBV7-2|TRBJ1-6
CASSLSRQGTGSPLHF
>TRBV27|TRBJ1-2
CASSLTDSANYGYTF
>TRBV19|TRBJ1-5
CASTKTALGPQHF
>TRBV11-2|TRBJ2-1
CASSPRMGGGRALNEQFF
>TRBV20-1|TRBJ1-2
CSALQGAQYGYTF
>TRBV20-1|TRBJ2-1
CSARGLAASLAEQFF
>TRBV5-1|TRBJ1-6
CASASGSYNSPLHF
>TRBV28|TRBJ1-2
CASSLSGTAYGYTF
>TRBV7-9|TRBJ2-5
CASSFVTGVETQYF
>TRBV20-1|TRBJ2-2
CSARDPQGNTGELFF
>TRBV6-1|TRBJ2-1
CASTSRDRATTLYNEQFF
>TRBV10-1|TRBJ1-5
CASSQGHQPQHF
>TRBV7-9|TRBJ1-6
CASSFSGSSYNSPLHF
>TRBV6-5|TRBJ2-1
CASSYGQGAFNEQFF
>TRBV12-3/TRBV12-4|TRBJ2-3
CASSFSLTDTQYF
>TRBV20-1|TRBJ2-7
CSARVGGSFPSYEQYF
>TRBV14|TRBJ2-3
CASSQDHFGLARFSQYF
>TRBV4-3|TRBJ2-3
CASSQDMTDRTDTQYF
>TRBV28|TRBJ2-5
CASSLRLAGSQETQYF
>TRBV27|TRBJ2-1
CASSVTRGRRSGNEQFF
>TRBV19|TRBJ2-2
CASSIEEARNTGELFF
>TRBV4-2|TRBJ2-2
CASSQEQNTGELFF
>TRBV5-1|TRBJ2-5
CASSLGPRYETQYF
>TRBV9|TRBJ1-1
CASSKRDIGRIEAFF
>TRBV20-1|TRBJ2-3
CSASGERSPDTQYF
>TRBV6-2/TRBV6-3|TRBJ2-7
CASSSQQNYEQYF
>TRBV28|TRBJ1-2
CASTGGWSATRGYTF
>TRBV29-1|TRBJ1-1
CSVGPRLRNTEAFF
>TRBV28|TRBJ2-2
CASSGDLGAGELFF
>TRBV28|TRBJ2-7
CASSLTSQGIYEQYF
>TRBV29-1|TRBJ1-5
CSVELVGGRIQPQHF
>TRBV5-1|TRBJ1-2
CASSPGRKMGGYTF